The 30 T cell receptor beta chains in this list originate from one sample, sequenced in a study of T cell responses to AZD1222 COVID-19 vaccine. Sequencing was performed with immunoSEQ multiplex PCR; in TCRdb, only in-frame clones are kept and a portion is missing. This table has nearly 90,000 clones, almost 90% appearing once. This sample comprised peripheral blood, obtained on day 0 of MenACWY control vaccination. These receptors all come from an adult in good health.

The chain has TRBV5-6 and TRBJ1-2; D not resolved. Trimming shortened V by 5 bases and J by 7 bases, and 12 bases separated the two germline ends. CDR3 length equals 12 residues. Germline-derived CDR1 and CDR2 are SGHDT and YYEEEE. The CDR3 loop is CASREDSSGYTF. CDR3 sequence (DNA): TGTGCCAGCAGAGAAGACTCCTCTGGCTACACCTTC. Full variable domain (rest looked up from reference TRBV5-6 and TRBJ1-2): DAGVTQSPTHLIKTRGQQVTLRCSPKSGHDTVSWYQQALGQGPQFIFQYYEEEERQRGNFPDRFSGHQFPNYSSELNVNALLLGDSALYLCASREDSSGYTFGSGTRLTVV.

The chain couples TRBV27 to TRBJ1-3; D is perhaps TRBD1 (6 bases). Germline CDR1 and CDR2: MNHEY and SMNVEV (reference sequence). Trimming pared 5 bases from V and 4 bases from J, leaving 15 bases between. The CDR3 is made up of 15 amino acids. The chain's CDR3 is CASSPTGSAGNTIYF. As DNA, the CDR3 is TGTGCCAGCAGTCCGACAGGATCCGCCGGAAACACCATATATTTT.

The J gene is TRBJ1-6, the V gene TRBV18; D gene ambiguous. Germline V gene lookup returns CDR1 KGHSH and CDR2 LQKENI. The CDR3 is 13 residues long. V lost 5 bases and J 1 base, leaving 3 bases between the germline ends. The CDR3 is CASSGSYNSPLHF. CDR3 bases: TGTGCCAGCTCAGGGTCCTATAATTCACCCCTCCACTTT.

This chain links TRBV6-1 with TRBJ1-1; 8 positions agree with TRBD1. After removal of 1 base from V and 1 base from J, the junction contained 5 bases not matched to a gene. The CDR3 covers 16 residues. Germline V gene data show CDR1 as MNHNS and CDR2 as SASEGT. This CDR3 is CASSEGRGRANTEAFF. The DNA for the CDR3 is TGTGCCAGCAGTGAAGGCAGGGGGCGCGCGAACACTGAAGCTTTCTTT.

Only a few counts were recorded for this clone. V is TRBV9 and J is TRBJ2-5; no clear D gene. The germline V gene has CDR1 SGDLS and CDR2 YYNGEE. V was clipped by 0 bases and J by 2 bases, with 5 bases between them. The CDR3 covers 13 residues. CDR3 in DNA: TGTGCCAGCAGCGTAGGGCCACAAGAGACCCAGTACTTC. Translated: CASSVGPQETQYF.

The rearrangement uses TRBV7-2 and TRBJ2-3; tentatively, D is TRBD2 (5 bases). The CDR3 has 15 amino acids. Trimming shortened V by 1 base and J by 5 bases, and 13 bases separated the two germline ends. Germline V gives CDR1 SGHTA, CDR2 FQGNSA. The DNA of the CDR3 is TGTGCCAGCAGCTTAGGACTACCGACGGTAGATACGCAGTATTTT. Its protein is CASSLGLPTVDTQYF.

This chain uses TRBV12-5 with TRBJ1-2, with D maybe TRBD1 (6 bases). Germline V gene data show CDR1 as LGHNT and CDR2 as FRNRAP. V was shortened by 6 bases and J by 7 bases, with 15 bases between the two germline ends. CDR3 length equals 13 residues. The CDR3 coding sequence is TGTGCTAGTGGGCAGACCCGACAGGCTGGCTACACCTTC. Amino acid sequence: CASGQTRQAGYTF.

The CDR3 loop is CAWGQVNTEAFF. CDR3 nucleotide sequence: TGTGCCTGGGGCCAGGTGAACACTGAAGCTTTCTTT. The V gene is TRBV30, the J gene TRBJ1-1; D is unresolved. V shed 5 bases and J shed 0 bases, with 7 bases lying between them. The length of the CDR3 is 12 residues. CDR1 GTSNPN and CDR2 SVGIG come from the germline V gene (reference sequence).

V usage is TRBV7-2 and J usage is TRBJ1-2; D is possibly TRBD1 (5 bases). V lost 3 bases to trimming and J lost 0 bases, with 17 bases between them. CDR1 is SGHTA and CDR2 is FQGNSA in the germline V gene. The CDR3 totals 17 residues. DNA for the CDR3: TGTGCCAGCAGCTTCGGCGAGGCAGGGCCCGCTAACTATGGCTACACCTTC. Translated: CASSFGEAGPANYGYTF.

The J gene is TRBJ1-1, the V gene TRBV12-3 or TRBV12-4, with 8 bases matching TRBD1. Trimming at V came to 7 bases and at J to 4 bases, leaving 5 bases not matched to a gene. The CDR3 contains 13 residues. Here the CDR3 reads CASKTTGGTEAFF. Written as DNA, the CDR3 is TGTGCCAGCAAAACAACAGGGGGCACTGAAGCTTTCTTT.

The chain uses TRBV6-1 and TRBJ2-4; tentatively, D is TRBD2 (7 bases). V lost 0 bases, J lost 1 base, and 19 bases lay in between. Germline V gene data show CDR1 as MNHNS and CDR2 as SASEGT. The CDR3 is made up of 19 amino acids. CDR3 protein: CASSEAGGGGAKAKNIQYF. The CDR3, as DNA: TGTGCCAGCAGTGAAGCGGGAGGAGGGGGGGCCAAGGCCAAAAACATTCAGTACTTC.

This rearrangement joins TRBV14 to TRBJ2-5; tentatively, D is TRBD1 (6 bases). Trimming took off 1 base at V and 5 bases at J, with 11 bases between the two ends. Germline V gene sequence: CDR1 SGHDN, CDR2 FVKESK. The CDR3 sequence is 14 residues long. CDR3 nucleotide sequence: TGTGCCAGCAGCCAAGGAAACAGGGCCGAGACCCAGTACTTC. This gives the protein CASSQGNRAETQYF.

Details on this clone: Sequence at one end of the junction differs from germline and may be a read error. The chain recombines TRBV30 with TRBJ1-2; a possible D gene is TRBD1 (5 bases). CDR3 length equals 14 residues. Germline V CDR1 and CDR2: GTSNPN, SVGIG (reference sequence). This CDR3 is CVWSTGSSNYGYTF. The CDR3 DNA is TGTGTCTGGAGCACAGGCTCTTCTAACTATGGCTACACCTTC.

The rearrangement joins TRBV7-9 to TRBJ1-5; D remains ambiguous. Germline assignment: CDR1 SEHNR and CDR2 FQNEAQ (reference sequence). This CDR3 is 14 amino acids long. The ends were cut back, 5 bases at V and 2 bases at J, with 10 bases in the middle. This chain's CDR3 is CASSLTGGNQPQHF. The CDR3 nucleotides read TGTGCCAGCAGCCTGACTGGAGGCAATCAGCCCCAGCATTTT.

The chain is built from TRBV6-5 and TRBJ1-2; D is perhaps TRBD1 (5 bases). Germline V gene sequence: CDR1 MNHEY, CDR2 SVGAGI. The CDR3 length is 13 residues. Trimming removed 8 bases from V and 6 bases from J, with 16 bases in between. The CDR3: CASHGTLKDGYTF. CDR3 DNA: TGTGCCAGCCATGGGACCCTGAAGGATGGCTACACCTTC.

This rearrangement joins TRBV5-4 to TRBJ1-1, with a weak D call TRBD1 (5 bases). From germline, CDR1 is SGHNT and CDR2 YYREEE (reference sequence). V lost 4 bases and J lost 2, with 12 bases in between. CDR3 length equals 14 residues. The CDR3 region is CASSTAGVNTEAFF. CDR3 bases: TGTGCCAGCAGCACCGCGGGGGTTAACACTGAAGCTTTCTTT.

The rearrangement links TRBV18 to TRBJ1-2; the match to TRBD1 covers 8 bases. The J segment lost 2 bases and the V segment lost 4 bases, leaving 3 bases of the junction unmatched. This CDR3 spans 14 amino acids. CDR1 is KGHSH, CDR2 LQKENI, per germline. This CDR3 is CASSQGQENYGYTF. In nucleotides, the CDR3 is TGTGCCAGCTCACAGGGACAGGAAAACTATGGCTACACCTTC. Combining the CDR3 with reference TRBV18 and TRBJ1-2 gives the whole variable domain NAGVMQNPRHLVRRRGQEARLRCSPMKGHSHVYWYRQLPEEGLKFMVYLQKENIIDESGMPKERFSAEFPKEGPSILRIQQVVRGDSAAYFCASSQGQENYGYTFGSGTRLTVV.

CDR3 amino acids: CASSPQGSNQPQHF. Written as DNA, the CDR3 is TGTGCCAGCAGCCCACAGGGAAGCAATCAGCCCCAGCATTTT. The chain uses TRBV7-9 and TRBJ1-5, with TRBD1 as a possible D gene (6 bases). V was pared by 5 bases and J by 1 base, with 9 bases between. This CDR3 contains 14 residues. Germline V gene data show CDR1 as SEHNR and CDR2 as FQNEAQ (reference sequence).

The CDR3 reads CASSLVGSAGDRSGANVLTF. The CDR3 DNA reads TGTGCCAGCAGCTTAGTTGGGTCGGCAGGGGACCGCTCTGGGGCCAACGTCCTGACTTTC. This rearrangement joins TRBV7-6 to TRBJ2-6; D perhaps matches TRBD1 (6 bases). V lost 1 base, J lost 0 bases, and 19 bases lay in between. Germline V lookup: CDR1 SGHVS, CDR2 FNYEAQ. The CDR3 has 20 amino acids.

The V gene is TRBV3-1 (or the pseudogene TRBV3-2), the J gene TRBJ1-5; D not certain. This CDR3 is built from 14 residues. Germline assignment: CDR1 LGHDT and CDR2 YNNKEL (reference sequence). V was clipped by 2 bases and J by 5 bases, with 10 bases between them. The CDR3 DNA reads as TGTGCCAGCAGCCAATCCCGATCCGATCAGCCCCAGCATTTT. Translated, it gives CASSQSRSDQPQHF.

The chain joins TRBV7-9 to TRBJ2-5, with 10 nucleotides matching TRBD2. The J segment lost 5 bases and the V segment lost 7 bases, leaving 10 bases of the junction unmatched. The germline V gene encodes CDR1 SEHNR and CDR2 FQNEAQ (reference sequence). This CDR3 contains 15 residues. The CDR3 is CASTQVGTSEETQYF. Here the CDR3 DNA reads TGTGCCAGCACCCAGGTCGGGACTAGCGAGGAGACCCAGTACTTC.

The CDR3 is CASSPDNVLAPLNEQFF. The CDR3 region has the DNA TGTGCCAGCAGCCCAGACAACGTACTAGCCCCCTTAAATGAGCAGTTCTTC. The V gene is TRBV7-2, the J gene TRBJ2-1; D possibly corresponds to TRBD2 (6 bases). The V end was cut by 5 bases, the J end by 7 bases, with 24 bases between. CDR3 length: 17 residues. Per the germline V gene, CDR1 is SGHTA and CDR2 is FQGNSA.

The CDR3 DNA sequence: TGTGCCAGTAGCGGGACCCCGGGAATTAGGCGCAATCAGCCCCAGCATTTT. As protein: CASSGTPGIRRNQPQHF. The chain combines TRBV19 with TRBJ1-5; maybe TRBD1 (5 bases). The germline V and J ends were trimmed by 6 bases and 2 bases, with 20 bases remaining between them. The CDR3 runs 17 residues. The germline V gene has CDR1 LNHDA and CDR2 SQIVND (reference sequence).

The chain joins TRBV30 to TRBJ2-7; weak D call: TRBD1 (6 bases). The CDR3 contains 14 residues. The germline V gene has CDR1 GTSNPN and CDR2 SVGIG (reference sequence). The V gene lost 5 bases and the J gene lost 0 bases, with 14 bases spanning the gap. The CDR3 protein is CAWGIRDTSYEQYF. CDR3 in DNA: TGTGCCTGGGGCATCCGGGACACCTCCTACGAGCAGTACTTC.

The V gene is TRBV7-3, the J gene TRBJ2-5; the D is unclear. There are 13 residues in the CDR3. The germline V and J ends were trimmed by 5 bases and 5 bases, with 12 bases remaining between them. Germline assignment: CDR1 SGHTA and CDR2 FQGTGA. DNA of the CDR3: TGTGCCAGCAGCCAAGGACCAGGCGAGACCCAGTACTTC. Encoded protein: CASSQGPGETQYF.

This clone appeared a few times. V and J are TRBV10-3 and TRBJ1-2; D might be TRBD1 (6 bases). This CDR3 has 14 amino acids. CDR1 is ENHRY and CDR2 is SYGVKD in the germline V gene. Between the trimmed V and J ends, which lost 0 bases and 4 bases, there was a span of 9 bases. In DNA form, the CDR3 reads TGTGCCATCAGTGAGTCACAGGGAGCCTATGGCTACACCTTC. It specifies CAISESQGAYGYTF.

The chain combines TRBV6-5 with TRBJ1-5; a possible D gene is TRBD1 (5 bases). The CDR3 is 12 residues long. Germline V lookup: CDR1 MNHEY, CDR2 SVGAGI. V was trimmed by 10 bases and J by 2 bases, leaving 9 bases between them. This CDR3 is CATRDGNQPQHF. CDR3 nucleotides: TGTGCCACCAGGGACGGCAATCAGCCCCAGCATTTT.

The chain combines TRBV9 with TRBJ1-1; D is ambiguous. Germline lookup yields CDR1 SGDLS and CDR2 YYNGEE. This CDR3 comprises 13 residues. The ends were cut back, 2 bases at V and 0 bases at J, with 5 bases in the middle. CDR3 residues: CASSVIMNTEAFF. The CDR3 coding sequence is TGTGCCAGCAGCGTTATCATGAACACTGAAGCTTTCTTT.

V gene TRBV2 combines with J gene TRBJ2-5; 8 nucleotides agree with TRBD2. The CDR3 runs 13 residues. Germline lookup yields CDR1 SNHLY and CDR2 FYNNEI. The trim removed 5 bases at V and 5 bases at J, leaving 4 bases unmatched. The CDR3 nucleotides are TGTGCCAGCAGTCGGGGGGGCCGGGAGACCCAGTACTTC. As protein: CASSRGGRETQYF.

This clone was recorded a few times. V is TRBV7-8 and J is TRBJ2-7; 9 nucleotides match TRBD2. This CDR3 has 15 residues. Germline V gives CDR1 SGHVS, CDR2 FQNEAQ. The junction had 3 bases not matched to a gene; V was cut back by 1 base and J by 2 bases. The CDR3 loop reads CASSLVSGGPYEQYF. CDR3 DNA sequence: TGTGCCAGCAGCTTAGTTAGCGGGGGACCCTACGAGCAGTACTTC.